These T cell receptor beta chains were read from a single sample in a study of human T cells and chemical hapten exposure. TCRdb reprocessed the RACE reads with MiXCR, giving one entry per CDR3 protein. The table shows 350,000 to 400,000 distinct CDR3 sequences, with 5.1% occurring only once. Sequenced material: whole blood, taken in connection with sensitization to the hapten diphenylcyclopropenone (DPC). The origin of the receptors is a woman in her forties or fifties with alopecia areata. Some clones in this sample may be carry-over from other donors' samples. Each CDR3 is given with its conserved first and last residue. Fields, in order: V gene, J gene, CDR3 protein.

V: TRBV20-1; J: TRBJ1-1; CDR3: CSARETGQGRTEAFF
V: TRBV27; J: TRBJ1-6; CDR3: CASSLEGFNSPLHF
V: TRBV5-1; J: TRBJ2-1; CDR3: CASSLALTSGGASNEQFF
V: TRBV7-6; J: TRBJ1-1; CDR3: CASSLAEETEAFF
V: TRBV28; J: TRBJ2-7; CDR3: CASTRRELIYEQYF
V: TRBV27; J: TRBJ1-6; CDR3: CASSLLATGFRSYNSPLHF
V: TRBV9; J: TRBJ2-7; CDR3: CASSVAASSYEQYF
V: TRBV7-8; J: TRBJ1-1; CDR3: CASSLGSGTEAFF
V: TRBV29-1; J: TRBJ1-1; CDR3: CSGGETEAFF
V: TRBV29-1; J: TRBJ2-2; CDR3: CSVQNTGELFF
V: TRBV4-2; J: TRBJ1-1; CDR3: CASSQEKRAYTEAFF
V: TRBV28; J: TRBJ2-1; CDR3: CASSIGLATEQFF
V: TRBV29-1; J: TRBJ2-7; CDR3: CSVEGEQGRGSYEQYF
V: TRBV20-1; J: TRBJ2-2; CDR3: CSARVVGRARTGELFF
V: TRBV6-4; J: TRBJ2-3; CDR3: CARGTPGQTTDTQYF
V: TRBV28; J: TRBJ1-5; CDR3: CASSGGDSTNQPQHF
V: TRBV11-3; J: TRBJ2-2; CDR3: CASSLRTYTGELFF
V: TRBV12-3/TRBV12-4; J: TRBJ1-1; CDR3: CASSLLTPGEAFF
V: TRBV9; J: TRBJ2-3; CDR3: CASSVDGDPYTDTQYF
V: TRBV27; J: TRBJ2-1; CDR3: CASRRSGSYNEQFF
V: TRBV6-5; J: TRBJ1-5; CDR3: CASSYSPGQPQHF
V: TRBV9; J: TRBJ2-1; CDR3: CASSQAPSGPLGNEQFF